The 14 T cell receptor beta chains reported below all come from one sample, sequenced in a study of CD8 T cells in ankylosing spondylitis listed by TCRdb under 2017. Library preparation was by 5' RACE. Sequencing instrument: Illumina MiSeq. TCRdb trimmed the raw reads at Q25, called clones with MiXCR and kept productive beta chains. Each CDR3 protein gets just one entry, which takes the most common genes and DNA from the rows behind it. The sample data list some 30,000 distinct CDR3 sequences, and 13% to 15% of these were observed just once. Less than 40% of the sample comes from the top ten. The sample taken for sequencing was blood. Source of these receptors: a male donor with ankylosing spondylitis or in good health (not recorded which).

In this sample, this clonotype turned up a few times. The chain couples TRBV4-3 to TRBJ2-3, with 11 bases that match TRBD2. In germline, CDR1 is LGHNA, CDR2 YSLEER. J was trimmed by 1 base and V by 1 base; bases with no gene match: 1. This CDR3 is built from 16 residues. DNA of the CDR3: TGCGCCAGCAGCCAAGTGACTAGCGGGGGCACAGATACGCAGTATTTT. As protein: CASSQVTSGGTDTQYF.

A few counts support this clonotype. This sequence joins TRBV25-1 and TRBJ1-6; no clear D gene. Germline V gives CDR1 MGHDK, CDR2 SYGVNS. This CDR3 region has 14 residues. Deletions cut 6 bases from V and 3 bases from J, with 9 bases between. The CDR3 spells CASSLMGYNSPLHF. CDR3 nucleotide sequence: TGTGCCAGCAGCCTAATGGGCTATAATTCACCCCTCCACTTT.

This chain links TRBV11-1 with TRBJ2-7, with D tentatively TRBD2 (6 bases). V lost 3 bases, J lost 7 bases, and 16 bases lay in between. CDR3 length equals 14 residues. Germline-derived CDR1 and CDR2 are SGHAT and FQDESV (reference sequence). CDR3 amino acids: CASSFERRAGEQYF. For the CDR3, the DNA is TGTGCCAGCAGCTTCGAAAGGAGGGCGGGTGAGCAGTACTTC.

V usage is TRBV6-2 or TRBV6-3 and J usage is TRBJ1-1, with no clear D. CDR1 is MNHEY and CDR2 is SVGEGT in the germline V gene. CDR3 length: 15 residues. Trimming shortened V by 2 bases and J by 1 base, and 11 bases separated the two germline ends. The CDR3 sequence: CASSYKGPRNTEAFF. The CDR3 bases are TGTGCCAGCAGTTACAAAGGACCCAGGAACACTGAAGCTTTCTTT.

This rearrangement joins TRBV20-1 to TRBJ2-3; 12 bases are a match to TRBD2. Germline V gene sequence: CDR1 DFQATT, CDR2 SNEGSKA (reference sequence). V lost 6 bases and J lost 4; bases outside the gene matches: 5. The CDR3 has 14 residues. The CDR3 DNA reads TGCAGTGCCCTAGCGGGGGGGCTGGCAGATACGCAGTATTTT. It specifies CSALAGGLADTQYF.

The chain uses TRBV20-1 and TRBJ2-4; no firm D call. Deletions cut 2 bases from V and 5 bases from J, with 10 bases between. This CDR3 is built from 13 residues. Germline V lookup: CDR1 DFQATT, CDR2 SNEGSKA (reference sequence). The CDR3 DNA reads as TGCAGTGCTAGATCATTCACAGAAAACATTCAGTACTTC. Translated: CSARSFTENIQYF.

J is TRBJ2-3 and V is TRBV20-1; 9 positions agree with TRBD1. This CDR3 is 13 amino acids long. Germline V gene data show CDR1 as DFQATT and CDR2 as SNEGSKA (reference sequence). J gave up 6 bases and V 6 bases, and 7 bases lay outside the gene matches. The CDR3 region has the DNA TGCAGTGCCTTAACAGGGGGCCCGGATACGCAGTATTTT. Translated, it gives CSALTGGPDTQYF.

This clonotype was detected only once. The chain links TRBV14 to TRBJ2-2, with D possibly matching TRBD2 (6 bases). CDR3 length: 17 residues. V was clipped by 4 bases and J by 7 bases, with 22 bases between them. Germline CDR1 reads SGHDN; CDR2 reads FVKESK. In DNA, the CDR3 is TGTGCCAGCAGCCCTTCTTGGGGGAAAGGAGGGAACGGGGAGCTGTTTTTT. This encodes CASSPSWGKGGNGELFF.

The rearrangement uses TRBV20-1 and TRBJ1-4; D possibly corresponds to TRBD1 (6 bases). The CDR3 runs 17 residues. Germline-derived CDR1 and CDR2 are DFQATT and SNEGSKA (reference sequence). V dropped 2 bases and J dropped 7 bases, with 23 bases sitting between them. CDR3 coding DNA: TGCAGTGCTAGACGCGCTGGGGGAGGGCAGGGGATTGAAAAACTGTTTTTT. Protein sequence: CSARRAGGGQGIEKLFF.

This clonotype was seen more than once but under ten times. The rearrangement joins TRBV5-1 to TRBJ2-3, with 9 bases identical to TRBD1. With V trimmed by 4 bases and J by 4 bases, 7 bases remained unmatched. This CDR3 has 15 residues. Germline V lookup: CDR1 SGHRS, CDR2 YFSETQ. The CDR3 nucleotides are TGCGCCAGCAGCCCAGAGGGGACAGGGCCAGATACGCAGTATTTT. Protein product: CASSPEGTGPDTQYF.

This clonotype occurred a few times. The gene calls are TRBV5-1 and TRBJ2-2; D uncertain. V lost 0 bases and J 4 bases, leaving 10 bases between the germline ends. The CDR3 has 15 residues. CDR1 and CDR2 (germline): SGHRS, YFSETQ. For the CDR3, the DNA is TGCGCCAGCAGCTTGGCCACCCGAAGCACCGGGGAGCTGTTTTTT. It codes for CASSLATRSTGELFF.

This clonotype has just a few counts. The chain employs TRBV5-1 and TRBJ2-1, with 8 bases that match TRBD2. This CDR3 has 15 amino acids. Germline V gene lookup returns CDR1 SGHRS and CDR2 YFSETQ. With 2 bases clipped from V and 5 bases from J, the junction kept 6 bases outside the gene matches. The DNA of the CDR3 is TGCGCCAGCAGCTTCTTTAGCGGGGATAACAATGAGCAGTTCTTC. The encoded protein is CASSFFSGDNNEQFF.

The chain couples TRBV6-2 or TRBV6-3 to TRBJ2-5; no definite D call. The CDR3 has 12 residues. Trimming left V 0 bases short and J 6 bases short, with 5 bases between. Germline CDR1 MNHEY, CDR2 SVGEGT. CDR3 residues: CASSYSSQTQYF. The CDR3 region has the DNA TGTGCCAGCAGTTACTCTTCGCAGACCCAGTACTTC.

CDR3 in DNA: TGCAGCGTTGCCGGGAGCGCAGATACGCAGTATTTT. It yields the protein CSVAGSADTQYF. The rearrangement joins TRBV29-1 to TRBJ2-3; weak D call: TRBD2 (6 bases). This CDR3 contains 12 residues. The V end lost 4 bases, the J end lost 4 bases, and 9 bases lay between the germline ends. Germline V lookup: CDR1 SQVTM, CDR2 ANQGSEA.